One sample yielded the 9 T cell receptor beta chains listed below, sequenced in a study of cytotoxic CD8 clonotypes in ibrutinib-treated CLL. Profiling relied on immunoSEQ multiplex PCR, and the TCRdb table lists in-frame clones only, not all of them. The data hold 35,000 to 55,000 clones, with 60% to 80% observed a single time. The starting material was PBMCs, obtained after 12 months of ibrutinib treatment. Receptors were obtained from a human donor with chronic lymphocytic leukemia.

V gene TRBV10-3 combines with J gene TRBJ1-1; TRBD1 is a possible D gene (5 bases). V shed 7 bases and J shed 4 bases, with 28 bases lying between them. CDR3 length equals 18 residues. From germline, CDR1 is ENHRY and CDR2 SYGVKD. CDR3 DNA sequence: TGTGCCATCACCTCCGAGTCGCTCGGAGTCGGGGGTAGCACTGAAGCTTTCTTT. Translating gives CAITSESLGVGGSTEAFF.

The chain carries TRBV12-2 and TRBJ1-5; the listed D gene, TRBD1, was not tested against the DNA. TRBV12-2 is a recognized pseudogene. The CDR3 totals 15 residues. This CDR3 reads CASRWDRLPDQPQHF. The CDR3 DNA is TGTGCAAGTCGTTGGGACAGGCTCCCTGATCAGCCCCAGCATTTT.

Regarding this clone: The identical CDR3 is also encoded by other nucleotide sequences in the sample. The chain is built from TRBV25-1 and TRBJ2-5; either TRBD1 or TRBD2 may fit D (5 bases each). The germline gives CDR1 MGHDK, CDR2 SYGVNS. The CDR3 runs to 14 residues. Deletions cut 2 bases from V and 0 bases from J, with 7 bases between. CDR3 nucleotide sequence: TGTGCCAGCAGTGAAAGGGGACACCAAGAGACCCAGTACTTC. This encodes CASSERGHQETQYF.

The rearrangement joins TRBV5-5 to TRBJ2-1; either TRBD1 or TRBD2 may fit D (6 bases each). CDR3 length equals 15 residues. V was clipped by 4 bases and J by 4 bases, with 15 bases between them. Germline CDR1 and CDR2: SGHKS and YYEKEE (reference sequence). The CDR3 loop reads CASSGDGGQYNEQFF. The DNA of the CDR3 is TGTGCCAGCAGCGGCGACGGGGGACAATACAATGAGCAGTTCTTC.

J is TRBJ2-7 and V is TRBV19; D is unresolved. V lost 0 bases and J lost 4, with 13 bases in between. Germline V gene sequence: CDR1 LNHDA, CDR2 SQIVND (reference sequence). This CDR3 has 15 residues. The CDR3 sequence is CASSIDRDLSYEQYF. CDR3 nucleotide sequence: TGTGCCAGTAGTATAGATCGAGACCTATCGTACGAGCAGTACTTC.

The rearrangement links TRBV11-3 to TRBJ2-3, with D possibly being TRBD2 (6 bases). Germline values: CDR1 SGHNT, CDR2 YENEEA. The ends were cut back, 5 bases at V and 2 bases at J, with 8 bases in the middle. This CDR3 is built from 13 residues. The CDR3 DNA sequence: TGTGCCAGCAGCAGGGACTCCACAGATACGCAGTATTTT. Encoded protein: CASSRDSTDTQYF.

The chain carries TRBV7-3 and TRBJ2-7, with D uncertain. V lost 5 bases to trimming and J lost 6 bases, with 20 bases between them. This CDR3 comprises 15 residues. Per the germline V gene, CDR1 is SGHTA and CDR2 is FQGTGA. The CDR3: CASSPDRGLFSEQYF. Here the CDR3 DNA reads TGTGCCAGCAGCCCGGACCGTGGATTGTTCTCCGAGCAGTACTTC.

The chain joins TRBV7-3 to TRBJ2-2; the match to TRBD1 covers 7 bases. Losses at the gene ends were 8 bases for V and 0 bases for J; bases not matched to a gene: 6. Germline V gene data show CDR1 as SGHTA and CDR2 as FQGTGA. The CDR3 sequence is 15 residues long. The CDR3 loop reads CASQTGNANTGELFF. CDR3 DNA sequence: TGTGCCAGCCAGACAGGGAACGCGAACACCGGGGAGCTGTTTTTT. The full variable domain, its missing parts supplied by reference TRBV7-3 and TRBJ2-2, is GAGVSQTPSNKVTEKGKYVELRCDPISGHTALYWYRQSLGQGPEFLIYFQGTGAADDSGLPNDRFFAVRPEGSVSTLKIQRTERGDSAVYLCASQTGNANTGELFFGEGSRLTVL.

The chain links TRBV7-6 to TRBJ2-2; D remains unclear. The V gene lost 3 bases and the J gene lost 8 bases, with 4 bases spanning the gap. This CDR3 comprises 11 residues. CDR1 is SGHVS, CDR2 FNYEAQ, per germline. This CDR3 reads CASSFGGELFF. In DNA, the CDR3 is TGTGCCAGCAGCTTCGGTGGGGAGCTGTTTTTT.